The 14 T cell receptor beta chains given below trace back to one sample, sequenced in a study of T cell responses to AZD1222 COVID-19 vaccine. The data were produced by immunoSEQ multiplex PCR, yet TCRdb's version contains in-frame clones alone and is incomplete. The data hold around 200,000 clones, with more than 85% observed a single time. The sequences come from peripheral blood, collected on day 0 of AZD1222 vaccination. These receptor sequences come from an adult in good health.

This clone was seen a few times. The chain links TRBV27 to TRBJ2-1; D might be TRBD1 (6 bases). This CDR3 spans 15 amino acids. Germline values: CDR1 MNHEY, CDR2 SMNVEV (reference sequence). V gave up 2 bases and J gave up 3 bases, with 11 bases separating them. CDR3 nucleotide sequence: TGTGCCAGCAGTTTAAGTCAGGGGTTCTACAATGAGCAGTTCTTC. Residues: CASSLSQGFYNEQFF.

The CDR3 sequence: CACSEQGGYGYTF. The CDR3 nucleotides read TGTGCCTGCTCAGAACAGGGGGGCTATGGCTACACCTTC. The chain carries TRBV30 and TRBJ1-2, with TRBD1 matching 8 bases. V trimming: 6 bases; J trimming: 4 bases; junction bases outside the gene matches: 7. This CDR3 is 13 amino acids long. Per germline, CDR1 GTSNPN and CDR2 SVGIG (reference sequence).

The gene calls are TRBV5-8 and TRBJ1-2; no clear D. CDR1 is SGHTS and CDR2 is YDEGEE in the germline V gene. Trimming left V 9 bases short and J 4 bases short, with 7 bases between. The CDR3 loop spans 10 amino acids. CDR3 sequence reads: CATTPYGYTF. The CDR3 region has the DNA TGTGCCACCACCCCCTATGGCTACACCTTC.

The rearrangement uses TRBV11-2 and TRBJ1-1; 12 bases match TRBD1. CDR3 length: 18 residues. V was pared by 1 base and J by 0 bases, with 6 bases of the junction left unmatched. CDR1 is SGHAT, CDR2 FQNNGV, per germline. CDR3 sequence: CASSLAGTGGAMNTEAFF. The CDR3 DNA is TGTGCCAGCAGCTTAGCGGGGACAGGGGGCGCGATGAACACTGAAGCTTTCTTT.

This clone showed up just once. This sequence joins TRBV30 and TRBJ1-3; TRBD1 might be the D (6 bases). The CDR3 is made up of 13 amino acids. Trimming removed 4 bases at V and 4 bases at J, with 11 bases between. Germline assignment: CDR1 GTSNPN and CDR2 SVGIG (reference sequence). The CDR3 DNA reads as TGTGCCTGGATCGCAGGGGCCGGAAACACCATATATTTT. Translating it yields CAWIAGAGNTIYF.

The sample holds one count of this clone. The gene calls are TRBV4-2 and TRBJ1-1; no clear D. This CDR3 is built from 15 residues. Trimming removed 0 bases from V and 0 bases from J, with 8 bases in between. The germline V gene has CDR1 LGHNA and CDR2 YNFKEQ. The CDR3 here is CASSQEGTVNTEAFF. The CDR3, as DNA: TGTGCCAGCAGCCAAGAGGGAACGGTGAACACTGAAGCTTTCTTT.

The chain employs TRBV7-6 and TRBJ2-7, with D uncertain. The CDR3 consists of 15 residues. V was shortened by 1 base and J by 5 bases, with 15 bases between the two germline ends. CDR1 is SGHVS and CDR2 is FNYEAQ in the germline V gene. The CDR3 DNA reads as TGTGCCAGCAGCTTAGAACTCTGGGAAGGGAACGAGCAGTACTTC. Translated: CASSLELWEGNEQYF.

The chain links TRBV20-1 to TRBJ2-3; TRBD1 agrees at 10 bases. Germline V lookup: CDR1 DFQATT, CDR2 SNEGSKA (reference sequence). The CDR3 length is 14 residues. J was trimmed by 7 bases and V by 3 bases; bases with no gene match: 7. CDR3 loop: CSASGTGDRNTQYF. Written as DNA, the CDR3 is TGCAGTGCTAGTGGGACAGGGGATAGAAATACGCAGTATTTT.

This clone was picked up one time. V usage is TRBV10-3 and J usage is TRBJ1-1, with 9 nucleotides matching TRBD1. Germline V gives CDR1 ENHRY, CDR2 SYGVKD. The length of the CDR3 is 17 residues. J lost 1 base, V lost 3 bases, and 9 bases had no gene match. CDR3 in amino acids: CAISEPLVGQGNTEAFF. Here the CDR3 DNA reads TGTGCCATCAGTGAACCGTTAGTGGGACAGGGGAACACTGAAGCTTTCTTT.

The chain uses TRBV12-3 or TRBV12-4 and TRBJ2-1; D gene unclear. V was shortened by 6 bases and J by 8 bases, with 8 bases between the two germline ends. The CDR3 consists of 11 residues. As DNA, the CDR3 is TGTGCCAGCAGCCCTCATTATGAGCAGTTCTTC. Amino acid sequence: CASSPHYEQFF.

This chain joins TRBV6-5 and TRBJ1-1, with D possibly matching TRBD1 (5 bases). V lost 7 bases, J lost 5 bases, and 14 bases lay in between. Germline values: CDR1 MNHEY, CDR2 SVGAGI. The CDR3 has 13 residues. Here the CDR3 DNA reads TGTGCCAGCAATACCAGGGTTGGAACTGAAGCTTTCTTT. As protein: CASNTRVGTEAFF.

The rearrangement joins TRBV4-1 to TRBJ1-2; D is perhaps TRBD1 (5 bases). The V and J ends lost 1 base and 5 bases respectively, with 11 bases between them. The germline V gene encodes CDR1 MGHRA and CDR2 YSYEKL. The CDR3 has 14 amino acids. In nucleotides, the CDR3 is TGCGCCAGCAGCCAAGCGGCAGGGTTATATGGCTACACCTTC. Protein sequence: CASSQAAGLYGYTF.

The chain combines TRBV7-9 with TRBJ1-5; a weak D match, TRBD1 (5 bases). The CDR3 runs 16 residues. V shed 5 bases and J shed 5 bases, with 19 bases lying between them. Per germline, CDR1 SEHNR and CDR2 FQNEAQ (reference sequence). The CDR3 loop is CASSPPGREGHQPQHF. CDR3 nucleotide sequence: TGTGCCAGCAGCCCCCCCGGCAGGGAGGGCCATCAGCCCCAGCATTTT.

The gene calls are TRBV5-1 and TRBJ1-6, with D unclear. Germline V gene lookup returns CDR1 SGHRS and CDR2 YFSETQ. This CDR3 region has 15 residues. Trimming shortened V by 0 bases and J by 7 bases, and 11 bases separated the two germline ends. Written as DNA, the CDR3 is TGCGCCAGCAGCTTGGCCGGGTTGATGAATTCACCCCTCCACTTT. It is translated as CASSLAGLMNSPLHF. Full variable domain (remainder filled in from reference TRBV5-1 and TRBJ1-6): KAGVTQTPRYLIKTRGQQVTLSCSPISGHRSVSWYQQTPGQGLQFLFEYFSETQRNKGNFPGRFSGRQFSNSRSEMNVSTLELGDSALYLCASSLAGLMNSPLHFGNGTRLTVT.